This T cell receptor beta chain comes out of a study of shared clonotypes between healthy human individuals. The CDR3 spans 14 residues. With 6 bases removed from V and 2 bases from J, the gap between germline ends came to 10 bases. Germline V CDR1 and CDR2: MDHEN, SYDVKM. Measured with immunoSEQ multiplex PCR; TCRdb has only the in-frame clones, and not every one. The sample yields more than 200,000 clones, 65% to 70% seen once. Notes on this clone: Its antigen is not known.

Study-wide findings and caveats: Depth of sequencing was expected to influence donor clonotype sharing.

The chain employs TRBV28 and TRBJ2-2; weak D call: TRBD1 (5 bases). This clonotype was obtained from a man aged 25 to 40 in good health. The specimen sequenced was memory CD4+ T cells sorted from blood. The subset denotes: CD45RA-negative fraction. The CDR3 loop is CASRKDRNTGELFF. CDR3 sequence (DNA): TGTGCCAGCAGAAAAGACAGAAACACCGGGGAGCTGTTTTTT. Full variable domain (remainder filled in from reference TRBV28 and TRBJ2-2): DVKVTQSSRYLVKRTGEKVFLECVQDMDHENMFWYRQDPGLGLRLIYFSYDVKMKEKGDIPEGYSVSREKKERFSLILESASTNQTSMYLCASRKDRNTGELFFGEGSRLTVL.